A selection of T cell receptor beta chains follows, all from one sample in a study of T cells after yellow fever vaccination. MiXCR, applied by TCRdb to the 5' RACE reads, yields one record per CDR3 protein. The sample has approximately 160,000 distinct CDR3 sequences, around 8.5% seen once; the top ten hold roughly a third. Source: CD8+ T cells sorted from PBMCs, taken 45 days after the yellow fever booster vaccination. These TCRs come from a man aged 18 to 35 who received the YFV17D yellow fever vaccine. The CDR3 runs from the conserved cysteine through the conserved F or W. A D gene is named only where the DNA matches it firmly. Rows give clone size only sometimes, using once, few, many, or a class for an expanded clone.

-	TRBV5-4	TRBJ2-7	-	TGTGCCAGCGGGACAAGTAGCTCCTACGAGCAGTACTTC	CASGTSSSYEQYF
-	TRBV6-5	TRBJ2-1	few	TGTGCCAGCAGTTACGGGGGCGGGACTGAGCAGTTCTTC	CASSYGGGTEQFF
TRBD2	TRBV12-3/TRBV12-4	TRBJ2-7	-	TGTGCCAGCAGAGCCGGGACTAGGGACGAGCAGTACTTC	CASRAGTRDEQYF
TRBD1	TRBV4-1	TRBJ1-1	few	TGCGCCAGCAGCCAAAAAAACAGGGGCTTAAACACTGAAGCTTTCTTT	CASSQKNRGLNTEAFF
-	TRBV29-1	TRBJ2-7	few	TGCAGCGTTGGGGACATGTCCTACGAGCAGTACTTC	CSVGDMSYEQYF
TRBD1	TRBV5-1	TRBJ2-1	-	TGCGCCAGCAGCTTGCTCGGGACAGGGTCGTCCTACAATGAGCAGTTCTTC	CASSLLGTGSSYNEQFF
-	TRBV7-1	TRBJ2-1	-	TGTGCCAGCAGCTCGATGGGACCAGGCAATGAGCAGTTCTTC	CASSSMGPGNEQFF
-	TRBV4-2	TRBJ1-2	few	TGTGCCAGCAGCCAAGAAGCCCCCAGCGCCTATGGCTACACCTTC	CASSQEAPSAYGYTF
TRBD2	TRBV4-2	TRBJ2-1	many	TGTGCCAGCAGCCAAGGTTTCTCACACTCGGGACTACAAGACAATGAGCAGTTCTTC	CASSQGFSHSGLQDNEQFF
-	TRBV7-8	TRBJ1-2	-	TGTGCCAGCAGCACCAAGATCAGGGGTGGCTACACCTTC	CASSTKIRGGYTF
-	TRBV4-1	TRBJ2-1	-	TGCGCCAGCAGCCTCCGGGACGGATCTGAGCAGTTCTTC	CASSLRDGSEQFF
-	TRBV6-5	TRBJ1-1	few	TGTGCCAGCAGTTACTCGCTGGGGGCTGAAGCTTTCTTT	CASSYSLGAEAFF
TRBD1	TRBV29-1	TRBJ1-1	-	TGCAGCGTCGCGGGACAGGGGGATTTCAACGCTGAAGCTTTCTTT	CSVAGQGDFNAEAFF
TRBD2	TRBV20-1	TRBJ2-7	many	TGCAGTGCTAGAGACGTAAGGGGAGGGACCCCCCCCTACGAGCAGTACTTC	CSARDVRGGTPPYEQYF
TRBD2	TRBV7-6	TRBJ2-1	many	TGTGCCAGCAGCTTGGGCGGGAGCTACAATGAGCAGTTCTTC	CASSLGGSYNEQFF
TRBD2	TRBV6-4	TRBJ2-1	-	TGTGCCAGCAGTGAGGAAGCGGGAGTGGTCAATGAGCAGTTCTTC	CASSEEAGVVNEQFF
-	TRBV6-1	TRBJ2-2	few	TGTGCCAGCGGGACGGGCGGAACCGGGGAGCTGTTTTTT	CASGTGGTGELFF
-	TRBV10-3	TRBJ2-1	few	TGTGCCATCAGTCCCCCCGGAGGGCTCAAAGGCTACAATGAGCAGTTCTTC	CAISPPGGLKGYNEQFF
-	TRBV6-5	TRBJ2-2	-	TGTGCCAGCAGTTACTCAGGGGGTTCGAACACCGGGGAGCTGTTTTTT	CASSYSGGSNTGELFF
TRBD1	TRBV7-2	TRBJ1-1	few	TGTGCCAGCAGCCCTCGGATTACGGGACAGGGGGGGGGCACTGAAGCTTTCTTT	CASSPRITGQGGGTEAFF
-	TRBV19	TRBJ1-1	-	TGTGCCAGTACGGGGGCCGCACTCGGCACTGAAGCTTTCTTT	CASTGAALGTEAFF
-	TRBV24-1	TRBJ2-5	-	TGTGCCACCAGTGACTCGGGACGTGGGACCCAGTACTTC	CATSDSGRGTQYF
TRBD1	TRBV6-5	TRBJ1-2	few	TGTGCCAGCAGTTACTCCAGGGACAGGGGAGGCTATGGCTACACCTTC	CASSYSRDRGGYGYTF
-	TRBV9	TRBJ2-3	few	TGTGCCAGCAGCCCCGGGAGATTAGATACGCAGTATTTT	CASSPGRLDTQYF
-	TRBV6-2/TRBV6-3	TRBJ2-7	-	TGTGCCAGCAGTTTCGTAGGTGAGACCTACGAGCAGTACTTC	CASSFVGETYEQYF
-	TRBV5-5	TRBJ2-4	-	TGTGCCAGCAGCCTGTACTGGCTCGATGGAAACATTCAGTACTTC	CASSLYWLDGNIQYF
-	TRBV29-1	TRBJ2-1	-	TGCAGCGCCCGGGACCACTACAATGAGCAGTTCTTC	CSARDHYNEQFF
-	TRBV11-2	TRBJ2-7	many	TGTGCCAGCAGCTTATTGGTCCCTCCCTACGAGCAGTACTTC	CASSLLVPPYEQYF
-	TRBV7-9	TRBJ2-6	few	TGTGCCAGCAGCCCATTTCGGGGGGCGCCGTCCGGGGCCAACGTCCTGACTTTC	CASSPFRGAPSGANVLTF
TRBD2	TRBV7-9	TRBJ2-1	few	TGTGCCAGCAGCTCCCGGGGGAGCGGGGGGCCCTTCCAGTTCTTC	CASSSRGSGGPFQFF
TRBD2	TRBV23-1	TRBJ2-5	few	TGCGCCAGCAGTCAATCTAGCCGGACTAGTGCTAAAGAGACCCAGTACTTC	CASSQSSRTSAKETQYF
-	TRBV9	TRBJ2-1	few	TGTGCCAGCAGCGTAGGAGGGTTTGGAAATGAGCAGTTCTTC	CASSVGGFGNEQFF
TRBD1	TRBV27	TRBJ2-2	few	TGTGCCAGCAACCCGGGACAGGGGTCCGGGGAGCTGTTTTTT	CASNPGQGSGELFF
-	TRBV6-2/TRBV6-3	TRBJ2-2	-	TGTGCCAGCAGATATGACAGGATCAACACCGGGGAGCTGTTTTTT	CASRYDRINTGELFF
TRBD1	TRBV24-1	TRBJ2-2	few	TGTGCCACCAGTGAGACAGGGTTCCCCGGGGAGCTGTTTTTT	CATSETGFPGELFF
-	TRBV27	TRBJ1-1	few	TGTGCCAGCAGTCCTCTATCATCAGGGGTCTACACTGAAGCTTTCTTT	CASSPLSSGVYTEAFF
-	TRBV4-3	TRBJ1-3	few	TGCGCCAGCAGCCAAGAATGGCCGGTTGGTGGAAACACCATATATTTT	CASSQEWPVGGNTIYF
TRBD2	TRBV7-2	TRBJ2-5	-	TGTGCCAGCAGCTTAGTTGCGGGGGGTCCACAAGAGACCCAGTACTTC	CASSLVAGGPQETQYF
TRBD1	TRBV24-1	TRBJ2-7	few	TGTGCCACCAAACAGACAGGGGCCTACGAGCAGTACTTC	CATKQTGAYEQYF
-	TRBV4-3	TRBJ1-6	many	TGCGCCAGCAGCCAAGATCGGGCCTCCCGTAATTCACCCCTCCACTTT	CASSQDRASRNSPLHF
-	TRBV27	TRBJ2-4	-	TGTGCCAGCAGCCCCGACGGGACCTTAGCCAAAAACATTCAGTACTTC	CASSPDGTLAKNIQYF
TRBD1	TRBV24-1	TRBJ2-1	few	TGTGCCACCAGTCGTCCCTCGGGACAGGGTAAGGATGAGCAGTTCTTC	CATSRPSGQGKDEQFF
TRBD1	TRBV4-1	TRBJ1-1	-	TGCGCCAGCAGCCATCGCCGGGACAGGGAGGGTGAAGCTTTCTTT	CASSHRRDREGEAFF
TRBD1	TRBV5-6	TRBJ2-2	-	TGTGCCAGCAGCCAAGGACAGGGCGATGGGGAGCTGTTTTTT	CASSQGQGDGELFF
-	TRBV12-3/TRBV12-4	TRBJ1-2	few	TGTGCCAGCAGTTTGTACCTTACGTCTGTCTATGGCTACACCTTC	CASSLYLTSVYGYTF
-	TRBV7-3	TRBJ2-3	few	TGTGCCAGCAGCTTAAACGGGGTCTCGGGAACAGATACGCAGTATTTT	CASSLNGVSGTDTQYF
TRBD2	TRBV28	TRBJ2-3	-	TGTGCCAGCAGGACTAGCGGGGGGGCCGTCCCAGATACGCAGTATTTT	CASRTSGGAVPDTQYF
-	TRBV7-8	TRBJ2-7	-	TGTGCCAGCAGCCCTGGGTCCTTGTTTACCGAGCAGTACTTC	CASSPGSLFTEQYF
-	TRBV4-3	TRBJ1-2	many	TGCGCCAGCAGCCAAGATAACAACAGTAAATATGGCTACACCTTC	CASSQDNNSKYGYTF
-	TRBV10-3	TRBJ1-5	many	TGTGCCATCAGTGAGACCCACACGGTCTTTTATAGCAATCAGCCCCAGCATTTT	CAISETHTVFYSNQPQHF
-	TRBV7-8	TRBJ2-3	-	TGTGCCAGCAGCCCCCCTACGAGGACAGATACGCAGTATTTT	CASSPPTRTDTQYF
-	TRBV20-1	TRBJ1-2	-	TGCAGTGCTAGACCGACAGCTAACTATGGCTACACCTTC	CSARPTANYGYTF
-	TRBV4-3	TRBJ2-1	many	TGCGCCAGCAGCCAAGATCAGTTCTCGGCCATGGCTAATGAGCAGTTCTTC	CASSQDQFSAMANEQFF
-	TRBV7-6	TRBJ2-5	-	TGTGCCAGCAAGGGATTAGCTGAGACCCAGTACTTC	CASKGLAETQYF
TRBD1	TRBV6-1	TRBJ2-1	-	TGTGCCAGCAGTCCAAGACAGGGGCCTGAGCAGTTCTTC	CASSPRQGPEQFF
-	TRBV19	TRBJ2-2	few	TGTGCCAGTAAAAGTGCCGGGGAGCTGTTTTTT	CASKSAGELFF
-	TRBV5-1	TRBJ2-7	-	TGCGCCAGCAACCTTACCGGGACAGAGCAGTACTTC	CASNLTGTEQYF
-	TRBV5-1	TRBJ1-2	-	TGCGCCAGCAGCTTGGAAGGCAGTCACGTCTCTGGCTACACCTTC	CASSLEGSHVSGYTF
-	TRBV9	TRBJ2-2	many	TGTGCCAGCAGTGGAAGTGGGGGCCTCGACACCGGGGAGCTGTTTTTT	CASSGSGGLDTGELFF